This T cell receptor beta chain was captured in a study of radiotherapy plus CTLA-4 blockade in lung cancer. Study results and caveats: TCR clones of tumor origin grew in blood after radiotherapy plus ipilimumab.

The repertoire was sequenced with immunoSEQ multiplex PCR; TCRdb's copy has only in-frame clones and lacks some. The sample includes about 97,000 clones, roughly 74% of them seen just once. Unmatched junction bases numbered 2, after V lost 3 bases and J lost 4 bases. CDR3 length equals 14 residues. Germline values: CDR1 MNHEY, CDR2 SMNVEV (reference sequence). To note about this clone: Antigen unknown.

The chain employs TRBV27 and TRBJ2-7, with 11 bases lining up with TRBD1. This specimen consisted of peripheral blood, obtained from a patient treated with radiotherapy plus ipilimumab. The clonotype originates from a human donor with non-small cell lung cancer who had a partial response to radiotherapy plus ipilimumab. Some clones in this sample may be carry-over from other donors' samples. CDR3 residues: CASSFGTGGYEQYF. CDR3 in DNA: TGTGCCAGCAGTTTTGGGACAGGGGGTTACGAGCAGTACTTC.